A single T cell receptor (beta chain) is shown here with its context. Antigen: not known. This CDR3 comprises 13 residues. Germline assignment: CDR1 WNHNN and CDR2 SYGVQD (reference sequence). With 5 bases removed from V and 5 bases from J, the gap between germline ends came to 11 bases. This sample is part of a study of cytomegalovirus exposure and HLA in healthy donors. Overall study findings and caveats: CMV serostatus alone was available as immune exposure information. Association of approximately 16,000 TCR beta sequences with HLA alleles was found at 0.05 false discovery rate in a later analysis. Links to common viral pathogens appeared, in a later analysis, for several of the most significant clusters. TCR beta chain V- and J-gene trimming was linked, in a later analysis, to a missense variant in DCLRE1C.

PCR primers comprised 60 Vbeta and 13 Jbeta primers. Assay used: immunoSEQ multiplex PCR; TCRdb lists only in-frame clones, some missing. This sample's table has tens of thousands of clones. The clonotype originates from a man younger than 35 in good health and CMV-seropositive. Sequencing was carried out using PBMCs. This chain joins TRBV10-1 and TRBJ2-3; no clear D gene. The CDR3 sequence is CASSSAQRDTQYF. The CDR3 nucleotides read TGCGCCAGCAGTTCTGCTCAGCGAGATACGCAGTATTTT.